This entry lists 25 T cell receptor beta chains sequenced from one sample in a study of blood T cell repertoires in COVID-19. Sequencing was performed with immunoSEQ multiplex PCR; in TCRdb, only in-frame clones are kept and a portion is missing. Among some 100,000 clones listed, approximately 78% were seen once. The sample taken for sequencing was peripheral blood. The receptors here all came from a man in his forties or fifties with active or convalescent COVID-19.

This CDR3 is CASSIGGAGINEQFF. Written as DNA, the CDR3 is TGTGCCAGTAGTATCGGGGGGGCCGGGATTAATGAGCAGTTCTTC. The gene calls are TRBV19 and TRBJ2-1; 8 positions match TRBD2. From germline, CDR1 is LNHDA and CDR2 SQIVND (reference sequence). V lost 3 bases and J lost 7; bases outside the gene matches: 8. The CDR3 totals 15 residues.

This chain connects TRBV3-1 (or the pseudogene TRBV3-2) to TRBJ2-2; D uncertain. V shed 7 bases and J shed 0 bases, with 9 bases lying between them. Germline V lookup: CDR1 LGHDT, CDR2 YNNKEL (reference sequence). This CDR3 comprises 14 residues. The CDR3 spells CASTPSPNTGELFF. For the CDR3, the DNA is TGTGCCAGCACCCCAAGCCCGAACACCGGGGAGCTGTTTTTT.

This chain links TRBV6-4 with TRBJ2-1; the match to TRBD2 covers 9 bases. Losses at the gene ends were 3 bases for V and 9 bases for J; bases not matched to a gene: 9. Germline lookup yields CDR1 MRHNA and CDR2 SNTAGT. The CDR3 runs to 15 residues. In nucleotides, the CDR3 is TGTGCCAGCAGTGAAGATGGCGGGGGGGCTTTTGAGCAGTTCTTC. This translates into CASSEDGGGAFEQFF.

The genes are TRBV27 and TRBJ2-2, with D unresolved. V was trimmed by 2 bases and J by 8 bases, leaving 9 bases between them. In germline, CDR1 is MNHEY, CDR2 SMNVEV (reference sequence). The CDR3 loop spans 13 amino acids. Written as DNA, the CDR3 is TGTGCCAGCAGTTTACCCGCGACAGGGGAGCTGTTTTTT. As protein: CASSLPATGELFF.

This CDR3 reads CASSPSQGEGYTF. As DNA, the CDR3 is TGTGCCAGCTCACCATCGCAGGGGGAGGGCTACACCTTC. The V and J genes are TRBV18 and TRBJ1-2; 7 bases are a match to TRBD1. J gave up 8 bases and V 2 bases, and 5 bases lay outside the gene matches. Germline values: CDR1 KGHSH, CDR2 LQKENI. The CDR3 consists of 13 residues.

The gene calls are TRBV29-1 and TRBJ1-4, with a weak D call TRBD1 (5 bases). The CDR3 length is 14 residues. CDR1 and CDR2 (germline): SQVTM, ANQGSEA. V lost 6 bases and J 3 bases, leaving 14 bases between the germline ends. For the CDR3, the DNA is TGCAGCGTGGGCCAGGGCCCGGCTAATGAAAAACTGTTTTTT. Amino acid sequence: CSVGQGPANEKLFF.

This clone was picked up a small number of times. The rearrangement uses TRBV2 and TRBJ1-1; possibly TRBD1 for D (6 bases). Trimming left V 8 bases short and J 4 bases short, with 14 bases between. The CDR3 extends over 13 amino acids. Germline lookup yields CDR1 SNHLY and CDR2 FYNNEI. CDR3 nucleotides: TGTGCCAGCGTACCAGGGGCTATCACTGAAGCTTTCTTT. Translated, it gives CASVPGAITEAFF.

The rearrangement uses TRBV3-1 (or the pseudogene TRBV3-2) and TRBJ2-3; D possibly corresponds to TRBD2 (5 bases). The V and J ends lost 0 bases and 2 bases respectively, with 12 bases between them. Germline V gives CDR1 LGHDT, CDR2 YNNKEL (reference sequence). The length of the CDR3 is 16 residues. Written as DNA, the CDR3 is TGTGCCAGCAGCCAAGATGGACTTAGCCTCACAGATACGCAGTATTTT. Its translation: CASSQDGLSLTDTQYF.

The chain employs TRBV11-2 and TRBJ2-1, with D possibly matching TRBD1 (5 bases). The germline V gene encodes CDR1 SGHAT and CDR2 FQNNGV. The V gene lost 2 bases and the J gene lost 2 bases, with 13 bases spanning the gap. The CDR3 is 16 residues long. The DNA of the CDR3 is TGTGCCAGCAGCTTAAATCCAGACAGTGCCTACAATGAGCAGTTCTTC. Residues: CASSLNPDSAYNEQFF.

V is TRBV5-1 and J is TRBJ1-2; TRBD1 agrees at 7 bases. Looked up from germline, CDR1 is SGHRS and CDR2 is YFSETQ. The CDR3 covers 13 residues. Losses at the gene ends were 3 bases for V and 6 bases for J; bases not matched to a gene: 5. CDR3 region: CASSYPDRNGYTF. The DNA for the CDR3 is TGCGCCAGCAGCTACCCGGACAGGAATGGCTACACCTTC. Full variable domain (outside the CDR3, taken from reference TRBV5-1 and TRBJ1-2): KAGVTQTPRYLIKTRGQQVTLSCSPISGHRSVSWYQQTPGQGLQFLFEYFSETQRNKGNFPGRFSGRQFSNSRSEMNVSTLELGDSALYLCASSYPDRNGYTFGSGTRLTVV.

The chain uses TRBV9 and TRBJ2-1; D gene uncertain. The CDR3 is made up of 13 amino acids. CDR1 SGDLS and CDR2 YYNGEE come from the germline V gene. V lost 5 bases, J lost 5 bases, and 11 bases lay in between. CDR3 protein: CASSARVDNEQFF. The CDR3 DNA is TGTGCCAGCAGTGCGAGAGTTGACAATGAGCAGTTCTTC.

The J gene is TRBJ2-2, the V gene TRBV5-4; 7 bases fit TRBD2. With 1 base clipped from V and 4 bases from J, the junction kept 7 bases outside the gene matches. The CDR3 consists of 16 residues. CDR1 and CDR2 (germline): SGHNT, YYREEE (reference sequence). The CDR3 nucleotides read TGTGCCAGCAGCTTGCTTGGCGGGGGAGTCACCGGGGAGCTGTTTTTT. Protein product: CASSLLGGGVTGELFF. The whole variable domain, filled in from reference TRBV5-4 and TRBJ2-2, reads ETGVTQSPTHLIKTRGQQVTLRCSSQSGHNTVSWYQQALGQGPQFIFQYYREEENGRGNFPPRFSGLQFPNYSSELNVNALELDDSALYLCASSLLGGGVTGELFFGEGSRLTVL.

The chain joins TRBV10-2 to TRBJ2-3; 7 nucleotides line up with TRBD2. V lost 7 bases, J lost 1 base, and 11 bases stayed unmatched. Germline-derived CDR1 and CDR2 are WSHSY and SAAADI. This CDR3 contains 16 residues. The CDR3 DNA is TGCGCCAGCATTTTTAACGGGGGGAGGGGCACAGATACGCAGTATTTT. Protein sequence: CASIFNGGRGTDTQYF.

The V call is TRBV7-9, the J call TRBJ2-5; D gene ambiguous. The CDR3 covers 15 residues. From germline, CDR1 is SEHNR and CDR2 FQNEAQ (reference sequence). V lost 4 bases, J lost 1 base, and 13 bases lay in between. The CDR3 protein is CASSWWREAQETQYF. As DNA, the CDR3 is TGTGCCAGCAGCTGGTGGAGAGAAGCCCAAGAGACCCAGTACTTC.

The chain links TRBV19 to TRBJ2-5, with 14 bases aligning to TRBD2. This CDR3 comprises 19 residues. CDR1 and CDR2 (germline): LNHDA, SQIVND (reference sequence). V lost 5 bases and J lost 2; bases outside the gene matches: 13. The CDR3 protein is CASSSPPGLAGDLQETQYF. The CDR3 DNA is TGTGCCAGTAGTTCCCCGCCGGGACTAGCGGGGGACCTGCAAGAGACCCAGTACTTC.

The J gene is TRBJ1-2, the V gene TRBV15, with D hard to call. This CDR3 region has 13 residues. V was trimmed by 0 bases and J by 6 bases, leaving 8 bases between them. Germline loops: CDR1 LNHNV, CDR2 YYDKDF (reference sequence). In DNA, the CDR3 is TGTGCCACCAGCAGAGATCCTGCAGATGGCTACACCTTC. It translates to CATSRDPADGYTF.

This clone was counted between two and nine times. The rearrangement joins TRBV19 to TRBJ1-4; a possible D gene is TRBD1 (6 bases). Germline values: CDR1 LNHDA, CDR2 SQIVND (reference sequence). Trimming removed 6 bases at V and 1 base at J, with 6 bases between. The CDR3 has 13 residues. The CDR3 protein is CASRTGTNEKLFF. The CDR3 DNA is TGTGCCAGTAGGACAGGAACTAATGAAAAACTGTTTTTT.

The chain joins TRBV28 to TRBJ1-6; 9 bases map to TRBD1. The CDR3 contains 21 residues. After removal of 5 bases from V and 0 bases from J, the junction contained 17 bases not matched to a gene. Per the germline V gene, CDR1 is MDHEN and CDR2 is SYDVKM. The CDR3 DNA sequence: TGTGCCAGCAGTCCAAGGGGGCGGGGACAGGGCTATAGCTCCTATAATTCACCCCTCCACTTT. Its translation is CASSPRGRGQGYSSYNSPLHF.

J is TRBJ1-1 and V is TRBV12-3 or TRBV12-4; no clear D. The CDR3 is 13 residues long. Trimming shortened V by 2 bases and J by 5 bases, and 9 bases separated the two germline ends. Here the CDR3 reads CASSLKGGTEAFF. The DNA for the CDR3 is TGTGCCAGCAGTTTAAAGGGAGGGACTGAAGCTTTCTTT.

The DNA of the CDR3 is TGTGCCACCAAGCCGGAGGTGAATGAAAAACTGTTTTTT. This translates into CATKPEVNEKLFF. V is TRBV10-3 and J is TRBJ1-4; D gene uncertain. V gave up 10 bases and J gave up 5 bases, with 14 bases separating them. CDR3 length equals 13 residues. Germline V gene lookup returns CDR1 ENHRY and CDR2 SYGVKD.

This rearrangement joins TRBV5-6 to TRBJ1-2; perhaps TRBD1 as D (5 bases). The V end lost 0 bases, the J end lost 2 bases, and 8 bases lay between the germline ends. The CDR3 loop spans 14 amino acids. The germline V gene has CDR1 SGHDT and CDR2 YYEEEE. The CDR3 spells CASSLDRLNYGYTF. The CDR3 DNA reads as TGTGCCAGCAGCTTGGACAGGTTGAACTATGGCTACACCTTC.

The chain employs TRBV5-4 and TRBJ1-4; 8 bases align to TRBD1. Trimming took 1 base from V and 6 from J; bases not matched to a gene: 5. This CDR3 spans 15 amino acids. The germline V gene encodes CDR1 SGHNT and CDR2 YYREEE (reference sequence). CDR3 residues: CASSLPGTGYEKLFF. The CDR3, as DNA: TGTGCCAGCAGCTTGCCCGGGACAGGTTATGAAAAACTGTTTTTT.

This clone was detected only once. The chain combines TRBV3-1 (or the pseudogene TRBV3-2) with TRBJ2-3; perhaps TRBD1 as D (7 bases). In germline, CDR1 is LGHDT, CDR2 YNNKEL (reference sequence). The CDR3 runs to 15 residues. With 8 bases removed from V and 4 bases from J, the gap between germline ends came to 19 bases. CDR3: CASEGGDSKSDTQYF. CDR3 sequence (DNA): TGTGCCAGCGAGGGCGGGGACAGTAAATCAGATACGCAGTATTTT.

V and J are TRBV9 and TRBJ2-5; no clear D. Germline lookup yields CDR1 SGDLS and CDR2 YYNGEE. Trimming took off 0 bases at V and 5 bases at J, with 11 bases between the two ends. The CDR3 consists of 14 residues. Here the CDR3 reads CASSVGWSEETQYF. The CDR3 DNA follows: TGTGCCAGCAGCGTAGGGTGGTCGGAGGAGACCCAGTACTTC.

The gene calls are TRBV3-1 (or the pseudogene TRBV3-2) and TRBJ2-4, with TRBD1 matching over 7 bases. The V segment lost 5 bases and the J segment 6 bases; nucleotides outside the gene matches: 10. In germline, CDR1 is LGHDT, CDR2 YNNKEL (reference sequence). This CDR3 is 15 amino acids long. The CDR3 coding sequence is TGTGCCAGCAGCTATTCGACAGGGCCGACAAACATTCAGTACTTC. Protein product: CASSYSTGPTNIQYF.